A single sample gave rise to the 8 T cell receptor beta chains below, sequenced in a study of human T cells and chemical hapten exposure. TCRdb independently ran MiXCR on the RACE reads; one entry per CDR3 protein. This sample yields approximately 370,000 distinct CDR3 sequences, of which 5.5% are seen a single time; about 8.2% belongs to the top ten. Time point: pre-sensitization, week 0. Regarding treatment: therapeutic diphenylcyclopropenone sensitization with weekly scalp DPC. The sample in question was whole blood, obtained in connection with sensitization to the hapten diphenylcyclopropenone (DPC). The receptors originated from a woman between 18 and 30 years old with alopecia areata. Some clones in this sample may be carry-over from other donors' samples.

This clonotype was detected ten times or more. The chain couples TRBV6-5 to TRBJ2-3; 14 bases align to TRBD2. J gave up 6 bases and V 7 bases, and 6 bases lay outside the gene matches. In germline, CDR1 is MNHEY, CDR2 SVGAGI. The CDR3 has 15 amino acids. In DNA, the CDR3 is TGTGCCAGCACCTGGACTAGCGGGGGGACCGATACGCAGTATTTT. It yields the protein CASTWTSGGTDTQYF.

The V call is TRBV2, the J call TRBJ1-2, with a possible D match to TRBD1 (5 bases). The CDR3 runs to 13 residues. Germline CDR1 is SNHLY and CDR2 is FYNNEI. The germline V and J ends were trimmed by 8 bases and 6 bases, with 16 bases remaining between them. This CDR3 reads CASPGGRGDGYTF. Here the CDR3 DNA reads TGTGCCAGCCCTGGGGGTCGGGGCGATGGCTACACCTTC.

Only a few counts were recorded for this clonotype. J is TRBJ2-3 and V is TRBV3-1, with D unclear. Germline V gene lookup returns CDR1 LGHDT and CDR2 YNNKEL (reference sequence). CDR3 length: 11 amino acids. Trimming left V 6 bases short and J 6 bases short, with 7 bases between. CDR3 sequence reads: CASRVADTQYF. The CDR3 DNA follows: TGTGCCAGCAGGGTGGCGGATACGCAGTATTTT.

The chain has TRBV5-1 and TRBJ1-6; 11 bases fit TRBD1. V shed 0 bases and J 9 bases; nucleotides not matched to a gene: 8. Germline V gives CDR1 SGHRS, CDR2 YFSETQ. This CDR3 spans 17 amino acids. The CDR3 loop is CASSLALRTGGFSPLHF. DNA of the CDR3: TGCGCCAGCAGCTTGGCTTTAAGGACAGGGGGCTTTTCACCCCTCCACTTT.

This clonotype has a count of ten or more. V usage is TRBV6-2 or TRBV6-3 and J usage is TRBJ1-1; D remains unclear. Germline V gene sequence: CDR1 MNHEY, CDR2 SVGEGT. The CDR3 loop spans 16 amino acids. V was clipped by 4 bases and J by 6 bases, with 21 bases between them. Written as DNA, the CDR3 is TGTGCCAGCAGTTGGGATTCGAAGGATTTGTGGGCTGAAGCTTTCTTT. Amino acid sequence: CASSWDSKDLWAEAFF.

The chain joins TRBV3-1 to TRBJ2-1; 11 bases agree with TRBD2. The V and J ends lost 4 bases and 8 bases, in that order; junction bases with no gene match: 10. The CDR3 covers 16 residues. Germline values: CDR1 LGHDT, CDR2 YNNKEL (reference sequence). CDR3 region: CASSLGATSGGDEQFF. DNA for the CDR3: TGTGCCAGCAGCCTGGGGGCAACTAGCGGGGGAGATGAGCAGTTCTTC.

This clonotype was seen repeatedly, ten times or more. This rearrangement joins TRBV18 to TRBJ2-5; 10 positions match TRBD1. The CDR3 sequence is 16 residues long. V lost 5 bases to trimming and J lost 1 base; unmatched junction nucleotides: 7. Germline assignment: CDR1 KGHSH and CDR2 LQKENI. The CDR3 DNA reads TGTGCCAGCTCAGGCACTGGGACAGGGGTCCAAGAGACCCAGTACTTC. It encodes CASSGTGTGVQETQYF. Complete variable domain (other parts from reference TRBV18 and TRBJ2-5): NAGVMQNPRHLVRRRGQEARLRCSPMKGHSHVYWYRQLPEEGLKFMVYLQKENIIDESGMPKERFSAEFPKEGPSILRIQQVVRGDSAAYFCASSGTGTGVQETQYFGPGTRLLVL.

This clonotype was found many times. This chain connects TRBV12-3 or TRBV12-4 to TRBJ1-2, with TRBD1 identical over 7 bases. V lost 4 bases and J lost 4; bases outside the gene matches: 0. This CDR3 contains 12 residues. Here the CDR3 reads CASSSGGYGYTF. The CDR3 nucleotides are TGTGCCAGCAGTTCAGGGGGCTATGGCTACACCTTC.